A single sample gave rise to the 8 T cell receptor beta chains below, sequenced in a study of blood T cell repertoires in COVID-19 (dated by TCRdb to the early 2020s). Library construction relied on the immunoSEQ multiplex PCR assay. Entries here come from immuneACCESS through TCRdb and include only in-frame sequences with V and J called. Some clones fail to appear in such tables; in the studies checked, an unresolved V gene covers under half of the shortfall, and the cause of the remainder is unknown. The sample data list about 140,000 clones, and roughly 73% of these were observed just once. The ten largest clones represent more than 8.5% of the sample. Sequences were obtained from peripheral blood. These receptors were collected from a woman in her forties or fifties with active or convalescent COVID-19.

The V and J genes are TRBV5-5 and TRBJ1-5, with D possibly matching TRBD1 (5 bases). This CDR3 has 15 residues. Germline V gene data show CDR1 as SGHKS and CDR2 as YYEKEE (reference sequence). Trimming pared 3 bases from V and 1 base from J, leaving 11 bases between. The CDR3 sequence: CASSSGGRSNQPQHF. In DNA form, the CDR3 reads TGTGCCAGCAGCTCCGGGGGTAGGAGCAATCAGCCCCAGCATTTT.

This chain connects TRBV6-6 to TRBJ1-5; D unresolved. The CDR3 length is 13 residues. Germline V gene data show CDR1 as MNHNY and CDR2 as SVGAGI (reference sequence). The V gene lost 2 bases and the J gene lost 6 bases, with 8 bases spanning the gap. The CDR3 nucleotides are TGTGCCAGCAGTTACGGAGGTAGTCAGCCCCAGCATTTT. The encoded protein is CASSYGGSQPQHF.

This clone came up a few times. The chain uses TRBV28 and TRBJ1-1; 7 nucleotides line up with TRBD1. The CDR3 consists of 13 residues. After removal of 4 bases from V and 7 bases from J, the junction contained 6 bases not matched to a gene. Germline V lookup: CDR1 MDHEN, CDR2 SYDVKM. This chain's CDR3 is CASSSGTEVEAFF. CDR3 DNA: TGTGCCAGCAGTTCGGGGACAGAGGTTGAAGCTTTCTTT.

This clone was recorded a few times. The chain employs TRBV2 and TRBJ1-5; 9 bases line up with TRBD1. Trimming took 8 bases from V and 6 from J; bases not matched to a gene: 8. Germline CDR1 SNHLY, CDR2 FYNNEI. The CDR3 is 14 amino acids. CDR3 protein: CASGKQGAGQPQHF. The DNA of the CDR3 is TGTGCCAGCGGCAAACAGGGGGCGGGTCAGCCCCAGCATTTT.

The chain employs TRBV28 and TRBJ2-7, with 11 bases lining up with TRBD2. Germline V gives CDR1 MDHEN, CDR2 SYDVKM. This CDR3 is 16 amino acids long. The V gene end was trimmed by 5 bases and the J gene end by 2 bases; junction bases not matched to a gene: 8. CDR3 nucleotides: TGTGCCAGCAGTCCCCCCCTAGCGGGAGGTACCTACGAGCAGTACTTC. Protein: CASSPPLAGGTYEQYF.

The chain employs TRBV7-2 and TRBJ2-7; D not certain. Trimming cost V 1 base and J 2 bases, with 6 bases left between them. Germline-derived CDR1 and CDR2 are SGHTA and FQGNSA. This CDR3 is 13 amino acids long. In DNA form, the CDR3 reads TGTGCCAGCAGCTTAGTACTCGCCTACGAGCAGTACTTC. Its translation: CASSLVLAYEQYF.

The chain couples TRBV21-1 to TRBJ1-1. TRBV21-1 is labeled a pseudogene. There are 12 residues in the CDR3. The CDR3 region is CASSIPGAGAFF. The CDR3 DNA follows: TGTGCCAGCAGCATCCCGGGAGCTGGGGCTTTCTTT.

The chain couples TRBV30 to TRBJ1-3; 10 positions match TRBD1. Trimming removed 2 bases from V and 4 bases from J; junction bases left unmatched: 8. This CDR3 has 16 residues. Per germline, CDR1 GTSNPN and CDR2 SVGIG (reference sequence). The CDR3 DNA reads as TGTGCCTGGAGTAGAGGTGACAGGGGGCTCGGAAACACCATATATTTT. This encodes CAWSRGDRGLGNTIYF.